The 27 T cell receptor beta chains reported below all come from one sample, sequenced in a study of Ad26.COV2.S vaccination and SARS-CoV-2 variants (dated by TCRdb to the early 2020s). The treatment or condition label, read with the paper, signifies: 15 to 20 received Ad26.COV2.S at low or high dose, single or two shots; 5 received placebo; per-sample allocation not given. For vaccine and placebo recipients, repertoires were sequenced using samples collected on day 63 after the first injection. Library creation used the immunoSEQ multiplex PCR assay. Not all clones reach the TCRdb copy of this immuneACCESS table, which keeps in-frame sequences only. Checked studies attribute under half of the gap to unresolved V genes and leave the rest unexplained. The table for this sample lists about 350,000 clones; around 87% of them were counted only once. The ten largest clones represent roughly 3.2% of the sample.

The material sequenced was peripheral blood, taken in a trial of Ad26.COV2.S vaccine versus placebo. These receptors came from a person between 18 and 65 years old who received the Ad26.COV2.S COVID-19 vaccine or a placebo.

The V gene is TRBV3-1 (or the pseudogene TRBV3-2), the J gene TRBJ1-2; D is unclear. Germline loops: CDR1 LGHDT, CDR2 YNNKEL (reference sequence). This CDR3 is built from 14 residues. V was pared by 0 bases and J by 4 bases, with 9 bases between. The CDR3 sequence is CASSQEGRSYGYTF. In nucleotides, the CDR3 is TGTGCCAGCAGCCAAGAGGGCCGGAGCTATGGCTACACCTTC.

This chain links TRBV18 with TRBJ1-6; D unclear. Germline lookup yields CDR1 KGHSH and CDR2 LQKENI. This CDR3 region has 15 residues. Trimming took off 3 bases at V and 2 bases at J, with 8 bases between the two ends. CDR3 sequence: CASSPGGTYNSPLHF. For the CDR3, the DNA is TGTGCCAGCTCACCGGGTGGCACCTATAATTCACCCCTCCACTTT.

V is TRBV11-3 and J is TRBJ2-1; 7 nucleotides match TRBD1. The CDR3 contains 12 residues. Losses at the gene ends were 8 bases for V and 4 bases for J; bases not matched to a gene: 2. The V gene's germline CDR1 is SGHNT and CDR2 YENEEA. DNA for the CDR3: TGTGCCAGCCACAGGGGATACAATGAGCAGTTCTTC. Translating it yields CASHRGYNEQFF.

The chain is built from TRBV10-3 and TRBJ1-1, with TRBD1 matching over 8 bases. This CDR3 has 16 amino acids. Germline V lookup: CDR1 ENHRY, CDR2 SYGVKD. Unmatched junction bases numbered 10, after V lost 4 bases and J lost 3 bases. CDR3 protein: CAISGGQDVLDTEAFF. The CDR3 coding sequence is TGTGCCATCAGTGGGGGACAGGATGTTTTGGACACTGAAGCTTTCTTT.

This clone was observed a few times. J is TRBJ1-5 and V is TRBV2; no clear D gene. This CDR3 has 15 residues. V gave up 7 bases and J gave up 0 bases, with 13 bases separating them. The V gene's germline CDR1 is SNHLY and CDR2 FYNNEI. The CDR3 reads CASMSEVGSNQPQHF. The CDR3 DNA reads TGTGCCAGCATGAGTGAGGTTGGTAGCAATCAGCCCCAGCATTTT. The variable domain in full, completed from reference TRBV2 and TRBJ1-5, reads EPEVTQTPSHQVTQMGQEVILRCVPISNHLYFYWYRQILGQKVEFLVSFYNNEISEKSEIFDDQFSVERPDGSNFTLKIRSTKLEDSAMYFCASMSEVGSNQPQHFGDGTRLSIL.

In regard to this clone: The sample holds other DNA sequences that translate to the same CDR3. This chain joins TRBV11-2 and TRBJ1-2; D call uncertain. Germline-derived CDR1 and CDR2 are SGHAT and FQNNGV. V was cut by 2 bases and J by 2 bases, with 0 bases left in between. The CDR3 length is 11 residues. Here the CDR3 reads CASSLNYGYTF. The CDR3 region has the DNA TGTGCCAGCAGCTTAAACTATGGCTACACCTTC.

V is TRBV14 and J is TRBJ1-2; possibly TRBD1 for D (5 bases). Germline CDR1 is SGHDN and CDR2 is FVKESK. V gave up 6 bases and J gave up 3 bases, with 11 bases separating them. This CDR3 has 13 residues. The DNA of the CDR3 is TGTGCCAGCAGTCGCGGGGACGACTATGGCTACACCTTC. This codes for CASSRGDDYGYTF.

The genes are TRBV10-3 and TRBJ2-1; D perhaps matches TRBD2 (6 bases). The V end lost 5 bases, the J end lost 7 bases, and 9 bases lay between the germline ends. Germline lookup yields CDR1 ENHRY and CDR2 SYGVKD. CDR3 length: 12 residues. CDR3 nucleotides: TGTGCCATCAGTACTAGCTTGAATGAGCAGTTCTTC. This encodes CAISTSLNEQFF.

The rearrangement links TRBV6-5 to TRBJ1-3, with D unclear. V shed 7 bases and J shed 0 bases, with 13 bases lying between them. The germline V gene has CDR1 MNHEY and CDR2 SVGAGI. This CDR3 is 15 amino acids long. CDR3 loop: CASNFDVLSGNTIYF. Here the CDR3 DNA reads TGTGCCAGCAATTTCGACGTCCTCTCTGGAAACACCATATATTTT.

Only a few counts were recorded for this clone. The chain employs TRBV4-1 and TRBJ1-6; TRBD1 matches 7 bases. Germline V gene lookup returns CDR1 MGHRA and CDR2 YSYEKL. The CDR3 extends over 14 amino acids. J was trimmed by 6 bases and V by 6 bases; bases with no gene match: 5. DNA of the CDR3: TGCGCCAGCAGACGGACAGGTTTTAATTCACCCCTCCACTTT. This codes for CASRRTGFNSPLHF.

This chain links TRBV23-1 with TRBJ2-2; D remains unclear. TRBV23-1 is identified as an open reading frame with a role that is uncertain. V dropped 4 bases and J dropped 0 bases, with 21 bases sitting between them. The CDR3 covers 19 residues. The CDR3 loop reads CASSPAAQIRFANTGELFF. As DNA, the CDR3 is TGCGCCAGCAGTCCGGCAGCCCAAATTAGGTTCGCGAACACCGGGGAGCTGTTTTTT.

V is TRBV9 and J is TRBJ2-1; D perhaps matches TRBD1 (6 bases). Germline V CDR1 and CDR2: SGDLS, YYNGEE. The CDR3 has 17 residues. V was clipped by 1 base and J by 3 bases, with 17 bases between them. DNA of the CDR3: TGTGCCAGCAGCGTAACTTCACAGGGCAGTAGCTACAATGAGCAGTTCTTC. Amino acid sequence: CASSVTSQGSSYNEQFF.

The V and J genes are TRBV19 and TRBJ2-5; a possible D gene is TRBD1 (6 bases). V lost 7 bases and J lost 1, with 10 bases in between. The CDR3 extends over 13 amino acids. Per the germline V gene, CDR1 is LNHDA and CDR2 is SQIVND (reference sequence). The CDR3 DNA is TGTGCCAGTAAGAAAGGGGGCCAAGAGACCCAGTACTTC. This translates into CASKKGGQETQYF.

The CDR3 DNA follows: TGTGCCAGCAGCTTAGGGACTAGGGGCTCCCAAGAGACCCAGTACTTC. This gives the protein CASSLGTRGSQETQYF. The rearrangement joins TRBV11-3 to TRBJ2-5, with 7 nucleotides matching TRBD2. From germline, CDR1 is SGHNT and CDR2 YENEEA. CDR3 length: 16 amino acids. V trimming: 1 base; J trimming: 1 base; junction bases outside the gene matches: 6.

The chain recombines TRBV24-1 with TRBJ2-1; 14 positions agree with TRBD2. The germline CDR1 and CDR2 sequences are KGHDR and SFDVKD. V shed 5 bases, J shed 6 bases, and the junction held 11 bases outside the gene matches. CDR3 length equals 18 residues. CDR3 loop: CATSGLAGGSGSRNEQFF. The CDR3 DNA sequence: TGTGCCACCAGTGGACTAGCGGGGGGGTCCGGGTCTCGCAATGAGCAGTTCTTC.

CDR3 region: CASSFPRARISSYEQYF. The DNA of the CDR3 is TGTGCCAGCAGCTTTCCCCGGGCCAGGATCAGCTCCTACGAGCAGTACTTC. The chain joins TRBV7-9 to TRBJ2-7, with D hard to call. V lost 3 bases and J 0 bases, leaving 18 bases between the germline ends. Germline assignment: CDR1 SEHNR and CDR2 FQNEAQ (reference sequence). This CDR3 spans 17 amino acids.

The J gene is TRBJ2-2, the V gene TRBV7-9, with no clear D. CDR1 is SEHNR, CDR2 FQNEAQ, per germline (reference sequence). The CDR3 has 14 amino acids. V lost 8 bases to trimming and J lost 5 bases, with 15 bases between them. This CDR3 is CASLVVGGTGELFF. The CDR3, as DNA: TGTGCCAGCCTTGTGGTGGGCGGTACCGGGGAGCTGTTTTTT.

The J gene is TRBJ2-7, the V gene TRBV30; D uncertain. The CDR3 consists of 13 residues. With 4 bases removed from V and 0 bases from J, the gap between germline ends came to 10 bases. CDR1 is GTSNPN, CDR2 SVGIG, per germline (reference sequence). DNA for the CDR3: TGTGCCTGGAAGGGAAGGAACTCCTACGAGCAGTACTTC. As protein: CAWKGRNSYEQYF.

On this clone: This may be a read error, as it is one base from a much larger clone. The chain joins TRBV5-6 to TRBJ1-1; D call uncertain. The CDR3 is made up of 11 amino acids. CDR1 and CDR2 (germline): SGHDT, YYEEEE. V lost 3 bases and J lost 1, with 1 base in between. CDR3 in amino acids: CASSWNTEAFF. In nucleotides, the CDR3 is TGTGCCAGCAGCTGGAACACTGAAGCTTTCTTT.

This chain uses TRBV4-1 with TRBJ1-6; TRBD1 might be the D (5 bases). The CDR3 extends over 16 amino acids. V lost 2 bases and J lost 0, with 8 bases in between. Germline lookup yields CDR1 MGHRA and CDR2 YSYEKL. The CDR3 is CASSQIDSSYNSPLHF. The CDR3 region has the DNA TGCGCCAGCAGCCAAATCGACAGCTCCTATAATTCACCCCTCCACTTT.

The J gene is TRBJ2-5, the V gene TRBV15; 11 positions agree with TRBD2. The V segment lost 8 bases and the J segment 5 bases; nucleotides outside the gene matches: 4. This CDR3 has 13 amino acids. Germline CDR1 reads LNHNV; CDR2 reads YYDKDF (reference sequence). Here the CDR3 DNA reads TGTGCCACCCGTGGGACTAGCGGTGAGACCCAGTACTTC. It specifies CATRGTSGETQYF.

CDR3 in amino acids: CATRRGTGDAIGELFF. The CDR3 nucleotides are TGCGCCACCCGGCGGGGGACAGGGGATGCCATCGGGGAGCTGTTTTTT. V and J are TRBV5-1 and TRBJ2-2; 10 nucleotides agree with TRBD1. Germline V gene data show CDR1 as SGHRS and CDR2 as YFSETQ. The CDR3 covers 16 residues. The V segment lost 9 bases and the J segment 7 bases; nucleotides outside the gene matches: 15.

The chain joins TRBV29-1 to TRBJ1-1; the match to TRBD1 covers 7 bases. Looked up from germline, CDR1 is SQVTM and CDR2 is ANQGSEA. The CDR3 has 13 amino acids. With V trimmed by 7 bases and J by 4 bases, 9 bases remained unmatched. CDR3 nucleotides: TGCAGCGCAATGACAGGGTGGACCACTGAAGCTTTCTTT. Protein: CSAMTGWTTEAFF.

J is TRBJ2-1 and V is TRBV7-9; TRBD2 matches at 7 bases. V lost 3 bases to trimming and J lost 6 bases; unmatched junction nucleotides: 5. CDR1 SEHNR and CDR2 FQNEAQ come from the germline V gene (reference sequence). CDR3 length equals 14 residues. CDR3 in amino acids: CASSFGGGTNEQFF. The DNA for the CDR3 is TGTGCCAGCAGCTTCGGCGGGGGAACCAATGAGCAGTTCTTC.

J is TRBJ1-2 and V is TRBV12-3 or TRBV12-4; a weak D match, TRBD1 (5 bases). Trimming removed 2 bases at V and 3 bases at J, with 7 bases between. CDR3 size: 13 residues. CDR3 region: CASSLRRDYGYTF. CDR3 DNA: TGTGCCAGCAGTTTACGCAGGGACTATGGCTACACCTTC.

The rearrangement uses TRBV6-6 and TRBJ1-2; 9 nucleotides match TRBD1. After removal of 8 bases from V and 6 bases from J, the junction contained 10 bases not matched to a gene. The CDR3 extends over 14 amino acids. Germline V lookup: CDR1 MNHNY, CDR2 SVGAGI (reference sequence). CDR3 loop: CASSRDRALNGYTF. The CDR3, as DNA: TGTGCCAGCTCGAGGGACAGGGCGTTAAATGGCTACACCTTC.

The chain's CDR3 is CASSTTLIANTGELFF. The CDR3 bases are TGTGCCAGCAGCACTACACTAATAGCGAACACCGGGGAGCTGTTTTTT. V usage is TRBV7-6 and J usage is TRBJ2-2; D is unresolved. V lost 5 bases, J lost 0 bases, and 13 bases lay in between. The CDR3 has 16 amino acids. Germline assignment: CDR1 SGHVS and CDR2 FNYEAQ.